This TCR beta chain was sequenced for a study of shared clonotypes between healthy human individuals. Notes on the study in general: Investigators expected sequencing depth to affect clonotype sharing among donors. The generation probabilities recorded for non-shared clonotypes fell below those of clonotypes shared by all four donors. Larger estimated richness was generally seen in naive subsets than in memory subsets.

Running of the assay took place at deep level. The data were produced by immunoSEQ multiplex PCR, yet TCRdb's version contains in-frame clones alone and is incomplete. The table includes 740,000 or so clones, 73% detected once. With V trimmed by 5 bases and J by 8 bases, 6 bases remained unmatched. Germline lookup yields CDR1 MDHEN and CDR2 SYDVKM. The CDR3 is made up of 13 amino acids. Points on this clone: Its antigen is currently unknown.

The chain uses TRBV28 and TRBJ1-2; 9 nucleotides line up with TRBD1. This sequence originates from a woman aged 25 to 39 in good health. The sequenced sample consisted of memory CD4+ T cells sorted from blood. Subset indicated: CD45RA-negative fraction. CDR3 bases: TGTGCCAGCAGTGAACAGGGGGCTAAGGGCTACACCTTC. Its translation: CASSEQGAKGYTF.